The rows below give T cell receptor beta chains drawn from one sample of a study of blood T cell repertoires in COVID-19. Profiled with immunoSEQ multiplex PCR; TCRdb holds only in-frame clones, not every one. The table records over 35,000 clones, approximately 88% of them present only once. What was sequenced was peripheral blood. These receptor sequences come from a man in his fifties or sixties with acute or convalescent COVID-19. Both conserved end residues are part of each CDR3. D genes are given only for firm matches. A clone size is listed for some rows: how often the clone was seen (once, few, many), or a class if it is expanded.

TRBV2,-,-,TRBJ2-3,CASIQRAAGSTDTQYF,TGTGCCAGCATCCAGCGGGCCGCTGGGAGCACAGATACGCAGTATTTT
TRBV24-1,TRBD2,-,TRBJ2-1,CATSDPIKGGAGGDNEQFF,TGTGCCACCAGTGATCCTATAAAAGGGGGGGCGGGGGGGGACAATGAGCAGTTCTTC
TRBV19,TRBD2,-,TRBJ2-5,CASMSGGYQETQYF,TGTGCCAGTATGAGCGGGGGGTACCAAGAGACCCAGTACTTC
TRBV19,-,-,TRBJ1-2,CASSGAVANYGYTF,TGTGCCAGTAGTGGTGCGGTGGCTAACTATGGCTACACCTTC
TRBV5-6,-,-,TRBJ1-2,CASSPGQSYGYTF,TGTGCCAGCAGCCCCGGACAGTCCTATGGCTACACCTTC
TRBV4-3,TRBD1,-,TRBJ1-2,CASSRGQANYGYTF,TGCGCCAGCAGCCGGGGACAGGCCAACTATGGCTACACCTTC
TRBV24-1,-,-,TRBJ2-3,CATSATIASILTQYF,TGTGCCACCAGTGCTACAATTGCTAGTATTCTTACGCAGTATTTT
TRBV24-1,TRBD1,-,TRBJ2-1,CATSDRGQGDNEQFF,TGTGCCACCAGTGATCGTGGACAGGGGGACAATGAGCAGTTCTTC
TRBV10-3,TRBD2,-,TRBJ2-1,CAISETSGSHNEQFF,TGTGCCATCAGTGAGACTAGCGGGAGCCACAATGAGCAGTTCTTC
TRBV3-1/TRBV3-2,TRBD1,-,TRBJ1-3,CASSQGTVPVINTIYF,TGTGCCAGCAGCCAGGGGACAGTCCCCGTGATAAACACCATATATTTT
TRBV6-6,TRBD1,-,TRBJ1-5,CASSPTRTGSNQPQHF,TGTGCCAGCAGTCCAACCCGGACAGGGAGCAATCAGCCCCAGCATTTT
TRBV6-6,-,-,TRBJ2-1,CASSPRNRDNEQFF,TGTGCCAGCAGTCCCCGGAATCGGGACAATGAGCAGTTCTTC
TRBV11-3,-,-,TRBJ2-7,CASSLERGYEQYF,TGTGCCAGCAGCTTAGAACGAGGGTACGAGCAGTACTTC
TRBV10-3,-,-,TRBJ2-1,CAISESIQGVQFF,TGTGCCATCAGTGAGTCGATACAGGGTGTGCAGTTCTTC
TRBV9,-,-,TRBJ2-1,CASSVGAQNEQFF,TGTGCCAGCAGCGTAGGAGCACAGAATGAGCAGTTCTTC
TRBV9,-,once,TRBJ2-3,CASSVSSSYGDTQYF,TGTGCCAGCAGCGTGTCATCGAGTTACGGGGATACGCAGTATTTT
TRBV5-1,TRBD1,-,TRBJ2-5,CASSTPQGTGQETQYF,TGCGCCAGCAGCACCCCCCAAGGGACAGGACAAGAGACCCAGTACTTC
TRBV7-6,TRBD2,-,TRBJ2-1,CASSSGLAGPEQFF,TGTGCCAGCAGCTCCGGACTAGCGGGTCCAGAGCAGTTCTTC
TRBV18,TRBD1,-,TRBJ1-1,CASSYNGDRGTEAFF,TGTGCCAGCTCATACAATGGAGACAGGGGCACTGAAGCTTTCTTT
TRBV10-3,TRBD2,-,TRBJ2-7,CAISEPGGRATREQYF,TGTGCCATCAGTGAACCCGGCGGGAGGGCCACTAGAGAGCAGTACTTC